The present T cell receptor (beta chain) was sequenced within a study of identical twins (dated by TCRdb to about 2016). For the wider study: To test whether fetal clonotypes persist, this study deep-sequenced TCR alpha and beta repertoires from monozygotic twins, from unrelated adults of various ages, and from cord blood. To rule out contamination, the twin experiments were replicated at different times with different library preparation protocols. Here is what the overall study found, with its caveats: Invariant T cells such as MAIT and iNKT could partly confound zero-insertion analyses, although diverse VJ usage argued against such confounding for most clonotypes. In monozygotic twins, recombination models systematically underestimated out-of-frame TCR alpha sharing, but the models matched the sharing seen between unrelated individuals. Because the same donors could not be followed over many years, the conclusions relied on cross-sectional statistical analysis. Compared with coincidental sharing between unrelated individuals, out-of-frame TCR alpha sequences shared between twins had an excess of sequences with low generation probability. In beta out-of-frame sequences, excess twin sharing was weaker, because having fewer shared sequences lowered the signal-to-noise ratio. Abundant cord blood beta clonotypes carried fewer insertions; young adult naive repertoires showed a weaker similar trend, while memory repertoires showed none.

To prepare the library, 5' RACE was applied. These reads were obtained on an Illumina HiSeq 2000. Template switching added a universal primer binding site, and the final cDNA carried a unique molecular identifier that allowed TCR cDNA molecules to be counted accurately. Specific primers in the conserved constant-segment region were used to synthesize first-strand cDNA for TCR alpha and beta chains. Each cDNA library was double barcoded, with a SMART-Mk sample barcode plus Illumina barcodes, to control for contamination. TruSeq adapter sequences, together with Illumina sample barcodes, were added in two successive PCR steps. Sequencing of the TCR alpha and beta cDNA libraries was done on the Illumina HiSeq platform using custom primers. Under the source paper's analysis protocol: Unique molecular identifiers were extracted from raw reads with MiGEC, and CDR3 positions were determined with MiXCR. Recombination models were inferred per individual with the repgenHMM and IGoR tools using an EM algorithm. The tcR package in R was used for shared clonotype analysis, with sharing normalized by the product of cloneset sizes. To study raw recombination free of thymic and clonal selection effects, out-of-frame nonproductive sequences were analyzed. TCRdb handled the public reads itself, with Q25 trimming in fastp and clone calling in MiXCR, and kept productive beta chains. Identical CDR3 proteins give one entry, which carries the most common genes and DNA. The authors' filters were not applied to this entry. The sample table contains around 1.7 million distinct CDR3 sequences; only one count was recorded for under 35% of them. Approximately 0.29% of the sample is in the top ten clones.

Regarding this clonotype: The target of this receptor is not known. Mismatch with germline at one junction end may stem from a read error.

Every donor in the study was a healthy Caucasian. This receptor was taken from a newborn girl in good health. The sequenced material came from cord blood.

The CDR3 corresponds to CASRGTSPSNNKQFF. The sequenced DNA is TGTGCCAGCAGGGGGACTAGCCCCTCGAACAATAAGCAGTTCTTC. The chain is encoded by TRBV6-1 joined to TRBJ2-1; TRBD2 fits 9 bases in the junction. Including the terminal cysteine and phenylalanine, the CDR3 comprises 15 residues. Only the CDR3 DNA is retained, 45 bases long and in frame from the first base. The germline V gene gives CDR1 as MNHNS and CDR2 as SASEGT.